Presented here are 19 T cell receptor beta chains from one specimen sequenced in a study of response to subunit inactivated influenza vaccine. TCRdb independently ran MiXCR on the RT-PCR reads; one entry per CDR3 protein. The sample records under 550,000 distinct CDR3 sequences, approximately 7.6% being singletons. The starting material was PBMCs from blood, obtained around 25 months after vaccination. Receptors originate from a man between 50 and 69 years old who received an inactivated influenza vaccine.

Note on this clonotype: A much bigger clone sits one base away, suggesting this may be a read error. V gene TRBV15 combines with J gene TRBJ1-6; the match to TRBD1 covers 7 bases. Germline loops: CDR1 LNHNV, CDR2 YYDKDF (reference sequence). The CDR3 spans 14 residues. The CDR3 nucleotides read TGTGCCACCAGCAGAAGACAGGGAAATTTACCCCTCCACTTT. This encodes CATSRRQGNLPLHF.

This clonotype came up many times. The chain joins TRBV7-2 to TRBJ2-5, with 11 positions matching TRBD2. The CDR3 runs to 17 residues. V trimming: 5 bases; J trimming: 4 bases; junction bases outside the gene matches: 12. Per germline, CDR1 SGHTA and CDR2 FQGNSA. DNA for the CDR3: TGTGCCAGCAGCCGAACTAGCGGGGGAACCGGGTTAGAGACCCAGTACTTC. This translates into CASSRTSGGTGLETQYF.

This clonotype was counted a single time. This chain connects TRBV10-3 to TRBJ2-6, with TRBD2 matching 12 bases. The germline V gene has CDR1 ENHRY and CDR2 SYGVKD. V gave up 7 bases and J gave up 1 base; unmatched junction bases: 8. The CDR3 runs 18 residues. The CDR3 sequence is CAITPGTSGLSGANVLTF. As DNA, the CDR3 is TGTGCCATCACCCCCGGGACTAGCGGGCTTTCTGGGGCCAACGTCCTGACTTTC.

This clonotype has more than one count but fewer than ten. The chain couples TRBV20-1 to TRBJ1-5; D perhaps matches TRBD1 (6 bases). This CDR3 is 16 amino acids long. Germline CDR1 and CDR2: DFQATT and SNEGSKA (reference sequence). V was pared by 3 bases and J by 1 base, with 16 bases between. CDR3: CSASVGAGGSNQPQHF. The CDR3 DNA is TGCAGTGCTAGTGTGGGGGCCGGGGGCAGCAATCAGCCCCAGCATTTT.

Many counts were recorded for this clonotype. This chain joins TRBV29-1 and TRBJ2-7, with no clear D. Germline-derived CDR1 and CDR2 are SQVTM and ANQGSEA. Trimming took off 4 bases at V and 4 bases at J, with 11 bases between the two ends. The CDR3 loop spans 12 amino acids. DNA for the CDR3: TGCAGCGTTGTGAGGACCGGATACGAGCAGTACTTC. Its protein product is CSVVRTGYEQYF.

In this sample, this clonotype turned up a few times. V is TRBV4-2 and J is TRBJ1-3; possible D gene TRBD1, 6 bases. From germline, CDR1 is LGHNA and CDR2 YNFKEQ. Trimming cost V 0 bases and J 0 bases, with 9 bases left between them. The CDR3 totals 16 residues. The CDR3 spells CASSQDGGSSGNTIYF. CDR3 in DNA: TGTGCCAGCAGCCAAGATGGGGGCAGCTCTGGAAACACCATATATTTT.

This clonotype was recorded a few times. The chain couples TRBV7-2 to TRBJ2-1; possible D gene TRBD1, 6 bases. The germline V and J ends were trimmed by 5 bases and 9 bases, with 17 bases remaining between them. Per the germline V gene, CDR1 is SGHTA and CDR2 is FQGNSA. This CDR3 has 14 amino acids. CDR3 sequence: CASSEDWGRIEQFF. In DNA, the CDR3 is TGTGCCAGCAGCGAAGACTGGGGGCGTATTGAGCAGTTCTTC. The entire variable domain, with the rest obtained from reference TRBV7-2 and TRBJ2-1, is as follows: GAGVSQSPSNKVTEKGKDVELRCDPISGHTALYWYRQSLGQGLEFLIYFQGNSAPDKSGLPSDRFSAERTGGSVSTLTIQRTQQEDSAVYLCASSEDWGRIEQFFGPGTRLTVL.

The V call is TRBV5-1, the J call TRBJ2-1; tentative D call: TRBD2 (5 bases). CDR1 is SGHRS and CDR2 is YFSETQ in the germline V gene. The CDR3 extends over 15 amino acids. V was pared by 0 bases and J by 6 bases, with 13 bases between. CDR3 sequence: CASSLALEGFNEQFF. CDR3 DNA: TGCGCCAGCAGCTTGGCTTTAGAGGGTTTCAATGAGCAGTTCTTC.

This clonotype has just a few counts. The chain employs TRBV7-9 and TRBJ2-7, with 15 bases matching TRBD2. In germline, CDR1 is SEHNR, CDR2 FQNEAQ (reference sequence). J was trimmed by 7 bases and V by 3 bases; bases with no gene match: 4. CDR3 size: 15 residues. CDR3 residues: CASSFGLAGGQEQYF. CDR3 sequence (DNA): TGTGCCAGCAGCTTCGGACTAGCGGGGGGGCAAGAGCAGTACTTC.

The genes are TRBV5-4 and TRBJ2-7, with D perhaps TRBD1 (5 bases). This CDR3 has 14 residues. CDR1 is SGHNT and CDR2 is YYREEE in the germline V gene (reference sequence). The V end was cut by 4 bases, the J end by 2 bases, with 13 bases between. CDR3 in amino acids: CASSRIGATYEQYF. The CDR3 DNA sequence: TGTGCCAGCAGCCGCATAGGGGCCACCTACGAGCAGTACTTC.

In this sample, this clonotype turned up a few times. The chain carries TRBV20-1 and TRBJ1-2; D possibly corresponds to TRBD1 (6 bases). There are 12 residues in the CDR3. CDR1 is DFQATT, CDR2 SNEGSKA, per germline (reference sequence). The V gene lost 0 bases and the J gene lost 8 bases, with 10 bases spanning the gap. The CDR3 reads CSARDPGGGYTF. The CDR3 coding sequence is TGCAGTGCTAGAGATCCCGGGGGCGGCTACACCTTC.

This clonotype was seen ten or more times. The rearrangement joins TRBV20-1 to TRBJ2-7; no definite D call. The CDR3 is made up of 11 amino acids. Trimming removed 3 bases from V and 4 bases from J, with 7 bases in between. The germline CDR1 and CDR2 sequences are DFQATT and SNEGSKA (reference sequence). The CDR3 spells CSASDGYEQYF. The CDR3 DNA sequence: TGCAGTGCTAGTGACGGTTACGAGCAGTACTTC.

This clonotype was seen once. The chain joins TRBV20-1 to TRBJ2-3, with 10 bases fitting TRBD2. Germline loops: CDR1 DFQATT, CDR2 SNEGSKA (reference sequence). With 6 bases clipped from V and 8 bases from J, the junction kept 17 bases outside the gene matches. The CDR3 has 16 residues. The CDR3 here is CSAAGVAGGKIATQYF. The DNA of the CDR3 is TGCAGTGCCGCGGGGGTAGCGGGAGGAAAAATCGCTACGCAGTATTTT.

This clonotype was seen repeatedly, ten times or more. The chain recombines TRBV20-1 with TRBJ2-7, with D maybe TRBD1 (6 bases). The CDR3 is 13 residues long. Germline V gene lookup returns CDR1 DFQATT and CDR2 SNEGSKA (reference sequence). Trimming stripped 6 bases from V and 3 bases from J, with 15 bases between. The DNA for the CDR3 is TGCAGTGCCGCCGGGACACAAGACTACGAGCAGTACTTC. This codes for CSAAGTQDYEQYF.

The rearrangement uses TRBV5-1 and TRBJ2-3, with D perhaps matching TRBD1 or TRBD2 (5 bases each). Per germline, CDR1 SGHRS and CDR2 YFSETQ. There are 16 residues in the CDR3. V was cut by 6 bases and J by 1 base, with 18 bases left in between. The CDR3 reads CASTQSRDPGTDTQYF. The CDR3 bases are TGCGCCAGCACTCAATCCCGGGACCCTGGCACAGATACGCAGTATTTT.

This clonotype was recorded many times. The V gene is TRBV5-1, the J gene TRBJ2-1; TRBD2 matches at 11 bases. Unmatched junction bases numbered 11, after V lost 0 bases and J lost 12 bases. The germline CDR1 and CDR2 sequences are SGHRS and YFSETQ. The length of the CDR3 is 16 residues. The DNA of the CDR3 is TGCGCCAGCAGCTTGGAAACTAGCGGGAGAATGATTGCGCAGTTCTTC. Its protein product is CASSLETSGRMIAQFF.

There are a few counts of this clonotype. The rearrangement uses TRBV10-3 and TRBJ2-3; the match to TRBD2 covers 11 bases. J gave up 5 bases and V 6 bases, and 4 bases lay outside the gene matches. CDR1 ENHRY and CDR2 SYGVKD come from the germline V gene. The CDR3 loop spans 14 amino acids. The CDR3 nucleotides read TGTGCCATCAGGGGGACTAGCGGCCAAGATACGCAGTATTTT. The encoded protein is CAIRGTSGQDTQYF.

This chain uses TRBV6-2 or TRBV6-3 with TRBJ1-5, with 8 bases identical to TRBD1. V trimming: 4 bases; J trimming: 4 bases; junction bases outside the gene matches: 6. Germline V lookup: CDR1 MNHEY, CDR2 SVGEGT. The CDR3 length is 15 residues. The CDR3 sequence: CASSWATGGNQPQHF. The CDR3 coding sequence is TGTGCCAGCAGTTGGGCTACAGGGGGGAATCAGCCCCAGCATTTT.

The gene calls are TRBV7-9 and TRBJ1-1; D possibly corresponds to TRBD1 (5 bases). Germline V gene sequence: CDR1 SEHNR, CDR2 FQNEAQ (reference sequence). V lost 6 bases to trimming and J lost 3 bases, with 14 bases between them. The CDR3 has 14 residues. The CDR3 DNA reads TGTGCCAGCAGTTGGGGGGGTACGGACACTGAAGCTTTCTTT. Its protein is CASSWGGTDTEAFF.